This T cell receptor beta chain stems from a study of sequential checkpoint blockade in melanoma. The germline V gene has CDR1 SGHRS and CDR2 YFSETQ. V trimming: 1 base; J trimming: 4 bases; junction bases outside the gene matches: 13. The CDR3 totals 18 residues. Only in-frame clones appear in the TCRdb table, and some are missing; sequencing was by immunoSEQ multiplex PCR. The repertoire holds fewer than 35,000 clones, about 86% seen once, with 22% in the top ten. Treatment noted: randomized to nivolumab then ipilimumab (arm A) or the reverse (arm B). Specimen: CD8+ T cells sorted from blood (inferred from file names), collected from a patient given nivolumab and ipilimumab in sequence. The origin of this receptor is a human donor with melanoma. V is TRBV5-1 and J is TRBJ1-3; TRBD1 matches 8 bases. For the CDR3, the DNA is TGCGCCAGCAGCTTGAGGTTTTATGGACAGGGCTCCGGAAACACCATATATTTT. This codes for CASSLRFYGQGSGNTIYF.